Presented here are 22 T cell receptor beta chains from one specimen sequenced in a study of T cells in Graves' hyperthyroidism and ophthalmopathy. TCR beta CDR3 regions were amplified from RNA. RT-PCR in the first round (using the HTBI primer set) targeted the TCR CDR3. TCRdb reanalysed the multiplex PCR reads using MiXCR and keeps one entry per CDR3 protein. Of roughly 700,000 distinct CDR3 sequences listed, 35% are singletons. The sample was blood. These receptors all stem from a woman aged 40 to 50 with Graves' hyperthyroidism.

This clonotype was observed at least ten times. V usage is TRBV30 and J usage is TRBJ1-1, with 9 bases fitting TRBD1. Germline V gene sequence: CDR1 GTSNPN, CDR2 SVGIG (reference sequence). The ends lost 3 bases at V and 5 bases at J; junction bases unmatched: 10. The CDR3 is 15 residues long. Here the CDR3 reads CAWSPITTGGTEAFF. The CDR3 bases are TGTGCCTGGAGCCCGATAACGACAGGGGGGACTGAAGCTTTCTTT.

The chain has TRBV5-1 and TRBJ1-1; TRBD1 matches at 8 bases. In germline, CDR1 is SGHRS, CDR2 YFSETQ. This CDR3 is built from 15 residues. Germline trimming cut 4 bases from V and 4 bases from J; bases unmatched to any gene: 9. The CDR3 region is CASSPEWTGSTEAFF. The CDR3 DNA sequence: TGCGCCAGCAGCCCGGAATGGACAGGGAGCACTGAAGCTTTCTTT.

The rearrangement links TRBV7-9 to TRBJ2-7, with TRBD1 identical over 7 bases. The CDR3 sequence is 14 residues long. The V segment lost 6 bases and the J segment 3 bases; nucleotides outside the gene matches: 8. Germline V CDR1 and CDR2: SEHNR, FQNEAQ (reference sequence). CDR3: CASSRQDRNYEQYF. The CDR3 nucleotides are TGTGCCAGCAGTCGACAGGACAGGAACTACGAGCAGTACTTC.

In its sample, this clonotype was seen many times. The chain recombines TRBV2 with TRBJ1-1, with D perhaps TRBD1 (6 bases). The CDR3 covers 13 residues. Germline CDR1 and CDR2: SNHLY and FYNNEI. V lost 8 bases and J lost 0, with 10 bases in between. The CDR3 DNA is TGTGCCAGCCTAGGACAGATGAACACTGAAGCTTTCTTT. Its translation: CASLGQMNTEAFF.

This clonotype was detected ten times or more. The CDR3 loop is CASSMASGAGELFF. The CDR3 bases are TGTGCCAGTAGTATGGCTTCAGGGGCCGGGGAGCTGTTTTTT. The V gene is TRBV19, the J gene TRBJ2-2, with D possibly being TRBD1 (6 bases). V shed 3 bases and J shed 6 bases, with 11 bases lying between them. CDR3 length equals 14 residues. CDR1 and CDR2 (germline): LNHDA, SQIVND (reference sequence).

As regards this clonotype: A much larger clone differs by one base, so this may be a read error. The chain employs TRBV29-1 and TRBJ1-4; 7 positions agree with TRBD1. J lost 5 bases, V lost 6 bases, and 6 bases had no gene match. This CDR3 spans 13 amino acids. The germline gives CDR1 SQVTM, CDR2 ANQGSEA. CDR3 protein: CSVRTGENEKLFF. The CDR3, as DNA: TGCAGCGTACGGACAGGAGAAAATGAAAAACTGTTTTTT. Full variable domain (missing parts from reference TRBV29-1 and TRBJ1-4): SAVISQKPSRDICQRGTSLTIQCQVDSQVTMMFWYRQQPGQSLTLIATANQGSEATYESGFVIDKFPISRPNLTFSTLTVSNMSPEDSSIYLCSVRTGENEKLFFGSGTQLSVL.

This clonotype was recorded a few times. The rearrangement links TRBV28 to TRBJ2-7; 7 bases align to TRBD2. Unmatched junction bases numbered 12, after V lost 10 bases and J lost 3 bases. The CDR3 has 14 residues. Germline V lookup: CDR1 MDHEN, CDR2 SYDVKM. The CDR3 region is CATNNPTSSYEQYF. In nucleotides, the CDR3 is TGTGCCACCAACAATCCGACTAGCAGCTACGAGCAGTACTTC.

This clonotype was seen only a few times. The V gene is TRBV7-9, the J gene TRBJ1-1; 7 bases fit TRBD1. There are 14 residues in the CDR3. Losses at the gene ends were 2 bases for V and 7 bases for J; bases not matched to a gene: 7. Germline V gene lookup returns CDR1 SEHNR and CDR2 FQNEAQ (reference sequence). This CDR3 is CASSLTEWTGEAFF. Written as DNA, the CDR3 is TGTGCCAGCAGCTTAACGGAATGGACAGGTGAAGCTTTCTTT.

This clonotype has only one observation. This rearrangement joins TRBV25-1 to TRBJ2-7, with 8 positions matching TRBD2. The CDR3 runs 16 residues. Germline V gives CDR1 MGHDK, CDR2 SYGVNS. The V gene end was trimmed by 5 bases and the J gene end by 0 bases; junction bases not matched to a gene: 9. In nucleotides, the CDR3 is TGTGCCAGCAGTCCCCTGGGAGCGGGAGTCTCCTACGAGCAGTACTTC. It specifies CASSPLGAGVSYEQYF.

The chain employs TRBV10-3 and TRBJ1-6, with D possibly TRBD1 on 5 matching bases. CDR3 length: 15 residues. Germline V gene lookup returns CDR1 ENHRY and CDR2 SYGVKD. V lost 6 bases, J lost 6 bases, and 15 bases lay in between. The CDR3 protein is CAISPSTESNSPLHF. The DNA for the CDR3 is TGTGCCATCAGCCCGTCGACAGAAAGTAATTCACCCCTCCACTTT.

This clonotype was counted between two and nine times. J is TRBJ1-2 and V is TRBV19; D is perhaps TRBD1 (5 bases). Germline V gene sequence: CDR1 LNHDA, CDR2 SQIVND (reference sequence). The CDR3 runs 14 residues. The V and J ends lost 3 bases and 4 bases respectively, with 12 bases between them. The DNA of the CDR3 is TGTGCCAGTAGTATGGGGCCGGAAATCTATGGCTACACCTTC. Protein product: CASSMGPEIYGYTF.

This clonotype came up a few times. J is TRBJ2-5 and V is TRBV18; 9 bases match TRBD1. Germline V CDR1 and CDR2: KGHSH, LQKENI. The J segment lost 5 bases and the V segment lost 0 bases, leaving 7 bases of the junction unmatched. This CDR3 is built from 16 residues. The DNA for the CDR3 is TGTGCCAGCTCACCACCGCTGGGACAGGGATACGAGACCCAGTACTTC. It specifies CASSPPLGQGYETQYF.

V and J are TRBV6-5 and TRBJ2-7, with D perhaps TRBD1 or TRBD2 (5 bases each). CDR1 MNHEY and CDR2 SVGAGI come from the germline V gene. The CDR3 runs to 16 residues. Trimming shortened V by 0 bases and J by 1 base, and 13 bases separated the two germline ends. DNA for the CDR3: TGTGCCAGCAGTTACTCGAGGGCAGGGTCGTCCTACGAGCAGTACTTC. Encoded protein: CASSYSRAGSSYEQYF.

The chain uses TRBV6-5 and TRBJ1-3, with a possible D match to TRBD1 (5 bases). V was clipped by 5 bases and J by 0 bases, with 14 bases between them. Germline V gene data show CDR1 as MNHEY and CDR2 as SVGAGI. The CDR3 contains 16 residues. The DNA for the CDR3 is TGTGCCAGCAGTCTGAGTCAGGGCAGCTCTGGAAACACCATATATTTT. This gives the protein CASSLSQGSSGNTIYF.

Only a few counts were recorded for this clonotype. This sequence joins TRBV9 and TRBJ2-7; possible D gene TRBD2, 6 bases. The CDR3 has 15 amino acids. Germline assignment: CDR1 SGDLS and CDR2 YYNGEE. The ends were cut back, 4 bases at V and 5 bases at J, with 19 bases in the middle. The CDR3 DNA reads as TGTGCCAGCAGCCTCGAGGGGAATAGCGGCCACGAGCAGTACTTC. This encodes CASSLEGNSGHEQYF.

The CDR3 spells CASSPTGGGNTEAFF. DNA of the CDR3: TGTGCCAGCAGCCCCACAGGGGGCGGGAACACTGAAGCTTTCTTT. The genes are TRBV5-4 and TRBJ1-1; 9 bases are a match to TRBD1. The trim removed 4 bases at V and 1 base at J, leaving 5 bases unmatched. The germline V gene encodes CDR1 SGHNT and CDR2 YYREEE (reference sequence). The CDR3 totals 15 residues.

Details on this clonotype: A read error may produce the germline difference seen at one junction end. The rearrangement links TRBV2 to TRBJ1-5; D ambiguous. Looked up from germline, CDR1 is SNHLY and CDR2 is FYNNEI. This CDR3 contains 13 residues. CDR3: CASSDGSYQPQHF. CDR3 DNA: TGTGCCAGCAGTGACGGTAGCTATCAGCCCCAGCATTTT. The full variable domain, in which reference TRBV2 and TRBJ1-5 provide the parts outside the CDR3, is EPEVTQTPSHQVTQMGQEVILRCVPISNHLYFYWYRQILGQKVEFLVSFYNNEISEKSEIFDDQFSVERPDGSNFTLKIRSTKLEDSAMYFCASSDGSYQPQHFGDGTRLSIL.

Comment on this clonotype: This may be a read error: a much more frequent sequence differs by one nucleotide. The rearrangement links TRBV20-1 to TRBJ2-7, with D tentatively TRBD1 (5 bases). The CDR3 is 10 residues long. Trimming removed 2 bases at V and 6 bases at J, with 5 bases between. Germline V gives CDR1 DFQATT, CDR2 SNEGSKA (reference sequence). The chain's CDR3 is CSARQGEQYF. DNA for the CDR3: TGCAGTGCTAGACAGGGCGAGCAGTACTTC.

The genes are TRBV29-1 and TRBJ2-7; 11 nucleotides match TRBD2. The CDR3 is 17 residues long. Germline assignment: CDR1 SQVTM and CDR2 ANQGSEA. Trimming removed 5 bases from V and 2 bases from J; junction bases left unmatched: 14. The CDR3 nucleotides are TGCAGCGTTAACCATAGCGGGAGGGCCGACAGGGCCTACGAGCAGTACTTC. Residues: CSVNHSGRADRAYEQYF.

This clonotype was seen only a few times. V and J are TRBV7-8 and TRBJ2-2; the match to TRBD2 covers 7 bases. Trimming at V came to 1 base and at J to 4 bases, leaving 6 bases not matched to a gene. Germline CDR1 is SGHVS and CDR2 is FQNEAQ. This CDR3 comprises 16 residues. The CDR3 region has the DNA TGTGCCAGCAGCTTAGGATTCAGGGAGGGCACCGGGGAGCTGTTTTTT. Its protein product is CASSLGFREGTGELFF.

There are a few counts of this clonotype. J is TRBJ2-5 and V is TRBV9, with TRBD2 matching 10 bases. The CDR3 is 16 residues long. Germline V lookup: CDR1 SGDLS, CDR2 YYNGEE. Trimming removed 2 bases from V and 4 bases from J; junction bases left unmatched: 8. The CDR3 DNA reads TGTGCCAGCAGCGTCGGGACTAGCGCCCCTCGAGAGACCCAGTACTTC. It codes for CASSVGTSAPRETQYF.

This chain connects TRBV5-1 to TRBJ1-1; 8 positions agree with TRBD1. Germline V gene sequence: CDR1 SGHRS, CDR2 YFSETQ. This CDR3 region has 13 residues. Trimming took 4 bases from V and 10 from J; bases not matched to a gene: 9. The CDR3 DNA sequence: TGCGCCAGCAGCGGACAGGGTAGCGGGAGAGCTTTCTTT. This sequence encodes CASSGQGSGRAFF.